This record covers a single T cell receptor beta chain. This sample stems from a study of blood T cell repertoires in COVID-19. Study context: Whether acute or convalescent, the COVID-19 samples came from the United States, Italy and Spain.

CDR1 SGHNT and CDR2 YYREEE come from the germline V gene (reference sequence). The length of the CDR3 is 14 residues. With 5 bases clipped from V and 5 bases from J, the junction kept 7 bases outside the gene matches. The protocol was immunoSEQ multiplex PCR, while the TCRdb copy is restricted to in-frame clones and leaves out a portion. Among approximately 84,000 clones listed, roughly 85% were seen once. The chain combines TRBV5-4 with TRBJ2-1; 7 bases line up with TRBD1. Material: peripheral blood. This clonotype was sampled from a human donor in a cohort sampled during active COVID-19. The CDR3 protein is CASSFRDSHNEQFF. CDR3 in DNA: TGTGCCAGCAGTTTTCGGGACAGCCACAATGAGCAGTTCTTC.